The 8 T cell receptor beta chains reported below all come from one sample, sequenced in a study of high-grade serous ovarian cancer treatment subgroups. This table comes from immunoSEQ multiplex PCR, and its TCRdb copy is limited to in-frame clones, with some not included. The table includes 35,000 to 45,000 clones, approximately 80% detected once. The tumor samples were collected prior to definitive surgery or chemotherapy. Sequencing was done on a sample of tumor tissue. These receptor sequences come from a human donor with high-grade serous ovarian cancer.

This clone was seen more than once but under ten times. V and J are TRBV9 and TRBJ1-2, with 8 bases fitting TRBD1. The CDR3 length is 14 residues. Germline V lookup: CDR1 SGDLS, CDR2 YYNGEE. The J segment lost 12 bases and the V segment lost 1 base, leaving 11 bases of the junction unmatched. The CDR3 region is CASSVHGQGAGDTF. CDR3 DNA: TGTGCCAGCAGCGTACATGGGCAGGGGGCGGGAGACACCTTC.

The chain employs TRBV2 and TRBJ2-1; D possibly matches TRBD1 or TRBD2 (5 bases each). There are 14 residues in the CDR3. Deletions cut 7 bases from V and 3 bases from J, with 13 bases between. The germline V gene has CDR1 SNHLY and CDR2 FYNNEI. The CDR3 DNA reads TGTGCCAGCACCCCTTGGGGGTTCTACAATGAGCAGTTCTTC. It translates to CASTPWGFYNEQFF. Full variable domain (remainder filled in from reference TRBV2 and TRBJ2-1): EPEVTQTPSHQVTQMGQEVILRCVPISNHLYFYWYRQILGQKVEFLVSFYNNEISEKSEIFDDQFSVERPDGSNFTLKIRSTKLEDSAMYFCASTPWGFYNEQFFGPGTRLTVL.

The chain joins TRBV14 to TRBJ2-4, with TRBD2 matching over 8 bases. Germline assignment: CDR1 SGHDN and CDR2 FVKESK. V shed 6 bases and J 8 bases; nucleotides not matched to a gene: 6. CDR3 length: 13 amino acids. CDR3 protein: CASSKAGADIQYF. CDR3 nucleotides: TGTGCCAGCAGTAAAGCGGGGGCGGACATTCAGTACTTC.

This sequence joins TRBV19 and TRBJ2-1; 7 bases match TRBD1. The J segment lost 4 bases and the V segment lost 4 bases, leaving 7 bases of the junction unmatched. Per germline, CDR1 LNHDA and CDR2 SQIVND (reference sequence). This CDR3 spans 15 amino acids. As DNA, the CDR3 is TGTGCCAGTAGTAGGCCCGGGACAGCTTACAATGAGCAGTTCTTC. This codes for CASSRPGTAYNEQFF.

The chain is built from TRBV7-9 and TRBJ1-4; tentatively, D is TRBD1 (5 bases). The CDR3 sequence is 15 residues long. CDR1 is SEHNR and CDR2 is FQNEAQ in the germline V gene (reference sequence). V lost 1 base and J lost 7, with 13 bases in between. Here the CDR3 reads CASSLVGGMSEKLFF. The DNA of the CDR3 is TGTGCCAGCAGCTTAGTCGGGGGTATGAGTGAAAAACTGTTTTTT.

The J gene is TRBJ1-1, the V gene TRBV27; 7 positions match TRBD1. This CDR3 comprises 16 residues. The germline gives CDR1 MNHEY, CDR2 SMNVEV (reference sequence). V was clipped by 6 bases and J by 1 base; unmatched bases: 11. For the CDR3, the DNA is TGTGCCAGCAGAGGGGGTGCCGGGACAGCGAACACTGAAGCTTTCTTT. It encodes CASRGGAGTANTEAFF.

The CDR3 nucleotides are TGTGCCAGCTCACTCACGCTAGCGGGAGGGCCTGACGAGCAGTACTTC. Translated: CASSLTLAGGPDEQYF. The rearrangement links TRBV18 to TRBJ2-7; 12 bases agree with TRBD2. The CDR3 has 16 amino acids. Looked up from germline, CDR1 is KGHSH and CDR2 is LQKENI. V lost 4 bases and J lost 5; bases outside the gene matches: 9. Variable domain in full (rest from reference TRBV18 and TRBJ2-7): NAGVMQNPRHLVRRRGQEARLRCSPMKGHSHVYWYRQLPEEGLKFMVYLQKENIIDESGMPKERFSAEFPKEGPSILRIQQVVRGDSAAYFCASSLTLAGGPDEQYFGPGTRLTVT.

The rearrangement uses TRBV2 and TRBJ1-5; 7 bases align to TRBD1. The CDR3 consists of 13 residues. V was clipped by 7 bases and J by 5 bases; unmatched bases: 5. Germline V CDR1 and CDR2: SNHLY, FYNNEI. The chain's CDR3 is CASKGQMYQPQHF. For the CDR3, the DNA is TGTGCCAGCAAGGGACAGATGTATCAGCCCCAGCATTTT.